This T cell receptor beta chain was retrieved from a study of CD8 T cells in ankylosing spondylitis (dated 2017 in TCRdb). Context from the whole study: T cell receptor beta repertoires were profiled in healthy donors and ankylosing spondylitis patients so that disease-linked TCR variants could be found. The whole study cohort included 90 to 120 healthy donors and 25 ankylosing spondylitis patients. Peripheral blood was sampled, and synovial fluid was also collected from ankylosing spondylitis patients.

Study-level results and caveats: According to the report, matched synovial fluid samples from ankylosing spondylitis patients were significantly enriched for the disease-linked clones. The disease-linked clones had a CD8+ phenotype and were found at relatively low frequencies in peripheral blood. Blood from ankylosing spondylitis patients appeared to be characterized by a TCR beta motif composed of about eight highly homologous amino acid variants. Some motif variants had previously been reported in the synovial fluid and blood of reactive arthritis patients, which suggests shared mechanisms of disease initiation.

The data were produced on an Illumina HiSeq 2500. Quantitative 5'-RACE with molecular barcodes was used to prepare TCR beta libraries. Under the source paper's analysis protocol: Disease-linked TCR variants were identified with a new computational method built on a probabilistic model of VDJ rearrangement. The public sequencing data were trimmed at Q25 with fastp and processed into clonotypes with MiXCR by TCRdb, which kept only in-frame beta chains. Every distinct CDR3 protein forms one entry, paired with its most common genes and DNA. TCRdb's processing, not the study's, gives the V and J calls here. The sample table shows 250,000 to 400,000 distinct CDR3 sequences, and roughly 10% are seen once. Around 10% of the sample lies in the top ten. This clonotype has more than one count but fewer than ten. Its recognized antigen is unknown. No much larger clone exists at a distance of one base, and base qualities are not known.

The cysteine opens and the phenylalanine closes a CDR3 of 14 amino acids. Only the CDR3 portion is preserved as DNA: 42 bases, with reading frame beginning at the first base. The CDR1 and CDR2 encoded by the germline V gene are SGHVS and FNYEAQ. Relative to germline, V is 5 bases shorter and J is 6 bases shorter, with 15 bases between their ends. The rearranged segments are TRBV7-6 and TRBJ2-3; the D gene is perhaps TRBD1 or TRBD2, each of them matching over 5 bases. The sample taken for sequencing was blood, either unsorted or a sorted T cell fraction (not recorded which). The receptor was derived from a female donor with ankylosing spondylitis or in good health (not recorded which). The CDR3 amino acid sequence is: CASSDQVGADTQYF. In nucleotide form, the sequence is TGTGCCAGCAGCGATCAGGTCGGGGCTGATACGCAGTATTTT.